This TCR beta chain was retrieved from a study of blood T cells in healthy people across ages. Sample-barcoded 5' priming and a J-beta primer mix drove a second PCR of roughly 6 to 12 cycles. Each CDR3 protein gets one entry after TCRdb re-called the 5' RACE reads with MiXCR. The table lists 1.5 million to 2 million distinct CDR3 sequences, around half of them singletons. Extraction of total RNA produced a minimum of 5.5 micrograms from each sample. CDR1 and CDR2 (germline): SGHDT, YYEEEE. V was clipped by 7 bases and J by 6 bases, with 19 bases between them. The CDR3 covers 15 residues. Sequencing used blood. The sequence came from a woman aged 40 to 50 in good health. The rearrangement joins TRBV5-6 to TRBJ2-2; D is possibly TRBD2 (5 bases). The CDR3 coding sequence is TGTGCCAGCTCCGGAGGCCTCCGTGGCGCCGGGGAGCTGTTTTTT. Translation gives CASSGGLRGAGELFF.